This TCR beta chain was identified during a study of T cell clonotyping in hematopoietic cell transplantation. The time point here: recipient sample about 28 days before transplant, after cytoreduction. Sequencing used immunoSEQ multiplex PCR; TCRdb keeps in-frame clones, though not all of them. Among 35,000 to 45,000 clones listed, roughly 94% were seen once. Germline values: CDR1 MNHEY, CDR2 SVGAGI. This CDR3 comprises 16 residues. Trimming took off 1 base at V and 2 bases at J, with 15 bases between the two ends. Source: peripheral blood mononuclear cells, taken before stem cell transplant. The V and J genes are TRBV6-5 and TRBJ2-7, with D maybe TRBD1 (6 bases). The sequence came from a man aged 35 to 55 with chronic myeloid leukemia. Some clones in this sample may be carry-over from other donors' samples. The CDR3 DNA reads TGTGCCAGCAGTTACTTTAAAGGGGGAACTACCTACGAGCAGTACTTC. This codes for CASSYFKGGTTYEQYF.